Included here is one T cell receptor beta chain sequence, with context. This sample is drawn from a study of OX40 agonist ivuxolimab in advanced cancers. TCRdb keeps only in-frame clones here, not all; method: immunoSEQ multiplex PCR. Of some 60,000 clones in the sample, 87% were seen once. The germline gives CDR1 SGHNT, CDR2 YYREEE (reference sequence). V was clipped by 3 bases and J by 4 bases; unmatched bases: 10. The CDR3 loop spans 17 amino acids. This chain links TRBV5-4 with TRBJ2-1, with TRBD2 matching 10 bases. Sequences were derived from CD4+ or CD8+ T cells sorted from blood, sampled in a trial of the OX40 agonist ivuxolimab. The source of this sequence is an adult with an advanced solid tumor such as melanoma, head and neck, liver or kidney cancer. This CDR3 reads CASSSPGSGGAYNEQFF. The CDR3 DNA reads TGTGCCAGCAGCTCCCCGGGGAGCGGGGGGGCTTACAATGAGCAGTTCTTC. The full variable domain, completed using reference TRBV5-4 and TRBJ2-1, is ETGVTQSPTHLIKTRGQQVTLRCSSQSGHNTVSWYQQALGQGPQFIFQYYREEENGRGNFPPRFSGLQFPNYSSELNVNALELDDSALYLCASSSPGSGGAYNEQFFGPGTRLTVL.